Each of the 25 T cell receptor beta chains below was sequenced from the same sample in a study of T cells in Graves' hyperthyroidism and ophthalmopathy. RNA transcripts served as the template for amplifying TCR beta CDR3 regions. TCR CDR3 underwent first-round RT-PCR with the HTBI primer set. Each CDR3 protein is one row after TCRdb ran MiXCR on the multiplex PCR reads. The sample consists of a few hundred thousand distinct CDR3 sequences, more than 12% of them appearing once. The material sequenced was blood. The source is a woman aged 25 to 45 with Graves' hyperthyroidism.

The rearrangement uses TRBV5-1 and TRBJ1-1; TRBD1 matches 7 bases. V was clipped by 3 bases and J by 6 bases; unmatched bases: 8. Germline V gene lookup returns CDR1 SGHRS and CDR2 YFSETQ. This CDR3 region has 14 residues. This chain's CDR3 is CASSWGDRAPEAFF. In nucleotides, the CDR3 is TGCGCCAGCAGCTGGGGAGACAGGGCCCCTGAAGCTTTCTTT.

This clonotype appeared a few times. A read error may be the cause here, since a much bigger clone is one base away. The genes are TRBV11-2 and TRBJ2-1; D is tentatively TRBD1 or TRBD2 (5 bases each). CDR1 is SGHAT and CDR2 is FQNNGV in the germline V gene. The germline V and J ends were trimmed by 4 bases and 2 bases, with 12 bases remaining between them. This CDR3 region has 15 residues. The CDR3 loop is CASSWTKGPYNEQFF. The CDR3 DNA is TGTGCCAGCAGCTGGACCAAGGGACCCTACAATGAGCAGTTCTTC. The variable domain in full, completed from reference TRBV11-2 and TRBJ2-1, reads EAGVAQSPRYKIIEKRQSVAFWCNPISGHATLYWYQQILGQGPKLLIQFQNNGVVDDSQLPKDRFSAERLKGVDSTLKIQPAKLEDSAVYLCASSWTKGPYNEQFFGPGTRLTVL.

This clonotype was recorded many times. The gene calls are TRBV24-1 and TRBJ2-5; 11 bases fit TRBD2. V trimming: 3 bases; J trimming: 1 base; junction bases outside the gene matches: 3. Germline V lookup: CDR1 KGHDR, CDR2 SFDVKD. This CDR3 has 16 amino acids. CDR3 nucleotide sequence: TGTGCCACCAGTGATGGGGGGACTAGCGGCCAAGAGACCCAGTACTTC. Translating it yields CATSDGGTSGQETQYF.

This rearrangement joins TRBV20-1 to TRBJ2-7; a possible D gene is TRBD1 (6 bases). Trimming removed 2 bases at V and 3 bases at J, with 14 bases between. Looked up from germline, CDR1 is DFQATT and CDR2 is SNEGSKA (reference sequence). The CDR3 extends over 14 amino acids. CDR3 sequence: CSARKDRLSYEQYF. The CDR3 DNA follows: TGCAGTGCTAGAAAGGACAGACTTAGCTACGAGCAGTACTTC.

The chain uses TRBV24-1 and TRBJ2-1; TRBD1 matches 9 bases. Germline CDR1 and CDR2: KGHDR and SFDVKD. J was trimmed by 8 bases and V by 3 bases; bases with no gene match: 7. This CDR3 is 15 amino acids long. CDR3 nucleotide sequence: TGTGCCACCAGTGATATAGGACAGGGGAGGTATGAGCAGTTCTTC. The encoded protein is CATSDIGQGRYEQFF.

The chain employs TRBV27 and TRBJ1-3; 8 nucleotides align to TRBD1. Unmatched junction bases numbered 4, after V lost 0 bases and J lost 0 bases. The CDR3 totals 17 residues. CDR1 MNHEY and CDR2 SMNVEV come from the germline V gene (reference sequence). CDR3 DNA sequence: TGTGCCAGCAGTTTATCGGGACAGGTGACCTCTGGAAACACCATATATTTT. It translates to CASSLSGQVTSGNTIYF.

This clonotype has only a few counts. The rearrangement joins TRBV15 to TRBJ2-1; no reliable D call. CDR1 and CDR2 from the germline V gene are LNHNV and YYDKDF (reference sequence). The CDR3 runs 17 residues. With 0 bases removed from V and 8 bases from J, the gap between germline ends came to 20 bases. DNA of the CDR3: TGTGCCACCAGCAGAGATGTCCAGACCCCCCCTATGGATGAGCAGTTCTTC. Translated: CATSRDVQTPPMDEQFF.

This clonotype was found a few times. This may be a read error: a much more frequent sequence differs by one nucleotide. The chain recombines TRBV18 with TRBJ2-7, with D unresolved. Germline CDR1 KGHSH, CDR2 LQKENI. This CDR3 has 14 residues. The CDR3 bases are TGTGCCGGCTCACCACAAGCAGGCTCCTACGAGCAGTACTTC. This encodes CAGSPQAGSYEQYF.

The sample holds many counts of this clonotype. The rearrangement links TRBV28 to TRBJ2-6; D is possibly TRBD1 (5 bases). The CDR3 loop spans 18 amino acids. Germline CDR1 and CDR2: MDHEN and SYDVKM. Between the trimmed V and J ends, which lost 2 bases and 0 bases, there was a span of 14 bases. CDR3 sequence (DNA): TGTGCCAGCAGTTTACGGTGGGGCAGCAGCTCTGGGGCCAACGTCCTGACTTTC. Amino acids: CASSLRWGSSSGANVLTF.

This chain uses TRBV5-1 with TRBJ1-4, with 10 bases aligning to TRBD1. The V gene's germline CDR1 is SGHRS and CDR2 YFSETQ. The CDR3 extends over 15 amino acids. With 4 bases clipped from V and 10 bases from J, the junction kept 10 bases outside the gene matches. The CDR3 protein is CASSVPTGGARKLFF. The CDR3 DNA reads TGCGCCAGCAGCGTACCGACAGGGGGCGCTCGAAAACTGTTTTTT.

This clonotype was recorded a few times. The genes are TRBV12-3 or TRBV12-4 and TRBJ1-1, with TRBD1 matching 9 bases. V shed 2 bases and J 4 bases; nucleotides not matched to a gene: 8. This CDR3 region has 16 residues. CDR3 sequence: CASSLTPGQGPTEAFF. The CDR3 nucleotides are TGTGCCAGCAGTTTAACACCGGGACAGGGACCCACTGAAGCTTTCTTT.

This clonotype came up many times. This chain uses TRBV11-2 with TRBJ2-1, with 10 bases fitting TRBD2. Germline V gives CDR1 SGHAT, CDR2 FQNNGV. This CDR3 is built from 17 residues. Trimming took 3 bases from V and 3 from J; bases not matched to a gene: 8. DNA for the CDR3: TGTGCCAGCAGCTTCTTTTGGGGGACTAGCGTCTACAATGAGCAGTTCTTC. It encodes CASSFFWGTSVYNEQFF.

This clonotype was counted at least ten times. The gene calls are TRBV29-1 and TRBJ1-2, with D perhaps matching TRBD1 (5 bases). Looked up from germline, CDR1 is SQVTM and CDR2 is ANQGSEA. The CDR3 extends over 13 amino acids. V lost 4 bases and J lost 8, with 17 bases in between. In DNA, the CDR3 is TGCAGCGTTGCAATCCAGGGAACCGACGGCTACACCTTC. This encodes CSVAIQGTDGYTF.

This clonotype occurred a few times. The CDR3 is CSALRQGTNYGYTF. The CDR3 DNA reads TGCAGTGCCCTCCGACAGGGGACTAACTATGGCTACACCTTC. The chain carries TRBV20-1 and TRBJ1-2; 8 nucleotides line up with TRBD1. CDR1 and CDR2 (germline): DFQATT, SNEGSKA (reference sequence). The CDR3 contains 14 residues. J was trimmed by 0 bases and V by 6 bases; bases with no gene match: 6.

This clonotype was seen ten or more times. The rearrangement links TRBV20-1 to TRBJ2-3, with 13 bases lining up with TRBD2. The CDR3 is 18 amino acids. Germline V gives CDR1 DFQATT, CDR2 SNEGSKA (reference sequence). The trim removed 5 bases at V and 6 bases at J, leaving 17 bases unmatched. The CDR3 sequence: CSALTPLGLAGVSDTQYF. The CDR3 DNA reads TGCAGTGCTCTTACCCCCCTCGGACTAGCGGGAGTTTCGGATACGCAGTATTTT.

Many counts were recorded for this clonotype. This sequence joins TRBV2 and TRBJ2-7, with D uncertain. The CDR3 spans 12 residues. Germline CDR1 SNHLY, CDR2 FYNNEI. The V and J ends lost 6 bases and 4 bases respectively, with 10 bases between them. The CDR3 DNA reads TGTGCCAGCAGCGACCATAAATACGAGCAGTACTTC. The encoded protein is CASSDHKYEQYF. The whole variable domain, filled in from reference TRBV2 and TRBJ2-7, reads EPEVTQTPSHQVTQMGQEVILRCVPISNHLYFYWYRQILGQKVEFLVSFYNNEISEKSEIFDDQFSVERPDGSNFTLKIRSTKLEDSAMYFCASSDHKYEQYFGPGTRLTVT.

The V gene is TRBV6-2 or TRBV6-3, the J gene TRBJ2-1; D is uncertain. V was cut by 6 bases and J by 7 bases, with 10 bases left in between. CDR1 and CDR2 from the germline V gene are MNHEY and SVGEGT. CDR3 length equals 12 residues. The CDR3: CASSDVYNEQFF. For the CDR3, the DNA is TGTGCCAGCAGCGACGTGTATAATGAGCAGTTCTTC.

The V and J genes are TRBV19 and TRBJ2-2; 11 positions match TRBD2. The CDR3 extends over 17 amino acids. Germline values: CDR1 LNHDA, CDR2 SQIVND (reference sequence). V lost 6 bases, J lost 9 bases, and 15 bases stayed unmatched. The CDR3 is CASSRYGSGRVDRELFF. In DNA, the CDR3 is TGTGCCAGTAGCCGATACGGTAGCGGGAGGGTAGACCGGGAGCTGTTTTTT. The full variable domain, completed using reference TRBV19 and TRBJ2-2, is DGGITQSPKYLFRKEGQNVTLSCEQNLNHDAMYWYRQDPGQGLRLIYYSQIVNDFQKGDIAEGYSVSREKKESFPLTVTSAQKNPTAFYLCASSRYGSGRVDRELFFGEGSRLTVL.

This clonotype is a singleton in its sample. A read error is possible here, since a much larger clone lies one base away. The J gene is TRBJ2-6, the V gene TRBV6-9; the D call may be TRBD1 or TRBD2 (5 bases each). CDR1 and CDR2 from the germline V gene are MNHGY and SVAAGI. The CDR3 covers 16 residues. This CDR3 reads CASSSGTVSGANVLAF. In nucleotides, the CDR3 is TGTGCCAGCAGTTCCGGGACGGTCTCTGGGGCCAACGTCCTGGCTTTC.

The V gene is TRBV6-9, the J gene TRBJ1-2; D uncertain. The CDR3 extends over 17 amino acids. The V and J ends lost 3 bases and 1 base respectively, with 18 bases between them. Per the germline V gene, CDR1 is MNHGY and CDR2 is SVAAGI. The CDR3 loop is CASSYLPIRVYNYGYTF. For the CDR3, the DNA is TGTGCCAGCAGTTACCTTCCGATTAGGGTTTATAACTATGGCTACACCTTC.

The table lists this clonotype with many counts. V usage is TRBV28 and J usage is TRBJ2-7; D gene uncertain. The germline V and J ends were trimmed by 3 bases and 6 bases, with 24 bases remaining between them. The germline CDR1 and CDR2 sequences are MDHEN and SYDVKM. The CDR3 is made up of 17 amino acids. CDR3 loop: CASSFNLAANTVFEQYF. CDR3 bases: TGTGCCAGCAGTTTCAATCTGGCGGCGAACACCGTGTTCGAGCAGTACTTC.

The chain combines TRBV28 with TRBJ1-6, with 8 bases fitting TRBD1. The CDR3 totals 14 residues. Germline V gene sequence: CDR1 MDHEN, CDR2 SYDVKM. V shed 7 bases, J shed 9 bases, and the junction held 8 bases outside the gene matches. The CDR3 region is CASTTYRGGSPLHF. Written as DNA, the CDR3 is TGTGCCAGCACTACCTACAGGGGGGGTTCACCCCTCCACTTT. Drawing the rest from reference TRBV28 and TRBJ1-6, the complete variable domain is DVKVTQSSRYLVKRTGEKVFLECVQDMDHENMFWYRQDPGLGLRLIYFSYDVKMKEKGDIPEGYSVSREKKERFSLILESASTNQTSMYLCASTTYRGGSPLHFGNGTRLTVT.

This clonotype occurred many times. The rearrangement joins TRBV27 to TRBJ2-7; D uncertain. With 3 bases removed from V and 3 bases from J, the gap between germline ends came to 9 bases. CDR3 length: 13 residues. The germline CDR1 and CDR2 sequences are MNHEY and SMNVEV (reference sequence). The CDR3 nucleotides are TGTGCCAGCAGTTTGACTTCGCTCTACGAGCAGTACTTC. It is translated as CASSLTSLYEQYF.

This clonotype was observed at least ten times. In nucleotides, the CDR3 is TGTGCCAGCTCACCGACAGGGGTCCAGCCCCAGCATTTT. Translated: CASSPTGVQPQHF. This chain joins TRBV18 and TRBJ1-5, with TRBD1 matching 8 bases. V was clipped by 3 bases and J by 7 bases; unmatched bases: 2. Germline V lookup: CDR1 KGHSH, CDR2 LQKENI. The CDR3 has 13 amino acids.

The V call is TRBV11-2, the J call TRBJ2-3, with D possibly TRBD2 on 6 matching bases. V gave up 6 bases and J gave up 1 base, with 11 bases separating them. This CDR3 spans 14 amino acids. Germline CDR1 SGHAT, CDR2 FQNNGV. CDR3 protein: CASSPTRGTDTQYF. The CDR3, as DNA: TGTGCCAGCAGTCCGACTAGGGGCACAGATACGCAGTATTTT.